A selection of T cell receptor beta chains follows, all from one sample in a study of PD-L1 blockade in urothelial cancer. The repertoire was sequenced with immunoSEQ multiplex PCR; TCRdb's copy has only in-frame clones and lacks some. The repertoire holds about 44,000 clones, with roughly four fifths as singletons. The sequenced sample was PBMCs, obtained around atezolizumab (anti-PD-L1) treatment. Receptors were obtained from a man in his 70s with urothelial cancer. Both conserved end residues are part of each CDR3. A D gene is named only where the DNA matches it firmly. Clone sizes are given selectively: once, few, many, or a class where the clone is expanded.

TRBJ1-1,.,TRBV5-1,.,CASSSAAGMNTEAFF,TGCGCCAGCAGCTCTGCAGCAGGGATGAACACTGAAGCTTTCTTT
TRBJ1-5,.,TRBV27,TRBD1,CASSSIPGQRNQPQHF,TGTGCCAGCAGTTCGATTCCGGGACAGAGGAATCAGCCCCAGCATTTT
TRBJ2-7,.,TRBV5-5,TRBD1,CASSSYIGQGRGEQYF,TGTGCCAGCAGCTCCTACATCGGACAGGGAAGGGGCGAGCAGTACTTC
TRBJ2-2,.,TRBV6-6,TRBD1,CASSTNRGLNTGELFF,TGTGCCAGCAGTACCAACAGGGGGCTGAACACCGGGGAGCTGTTTTTT
TRBJ1-5,.,TRBV6-1,.,CASRTQGINQPQHF,TGTGCCAGCAGAACCCAGGGGATCAATCAGCCCCAGCATTTT
TRBJ1-2,.,TRBV19,.,CASRNPGQQNYGYTF,TGTGCCAGTAGGAATCCCGGACAGCAGAACTATGGCTACACCTTC
TRBJ1-3,.,TRBV19,.,CASSRLRDPGNTIYF,TGTGCCAGTAGTCGCCTGCGTGATCCTGGAAACACCATATATTTT
TRBJ2-7,.,TRBV5-5,TRBD1,CASSLGQGAREQYF,TGTGCCAGCAGCTTGGGTCAGGGGGCTAGAGAGCAGTACTTC
TRBJ1-1,once,TRBV2,TRBD1,CASNDRAHTEAFF,TGTGCCAGCAACGACAGGGCCCACACTGAAGCTTTCTTT
TRBJ2-3,.,TRBV5-1,TRBD1,CASTPGTGRDTQYF,TGCGCCAGCACTCCCGGGACAGGGAGAGATACGCAGTATTTT
TRBJ2-1,.,TRBV11-3,TRBD1,CASSARGQGANYNEQFF,TGTGCCAGCAGCGCCCGCGGACAGGGGGCGAACTACAATGAGCAGTTCTTC
TRBJ2-4,few,TRBV28,TRBD1,CASRPTGLAKNIQYF,TGTGCCAGCAGGCCGACAGGGCTAGCCAAAAACATTCAGTACTTC
TRBJ1-1,.,TRBV6-6,.,CASSQPLLGSNTEAFF,TGTGCCAGCAGCCAGCCCCTCCTCGGGTCGAACACTGAAGCTTTCTTT
TRBJ1-1,.,TRBV11-2,TRBD1,CASSPGTGKVTEAFF,TGTGCCAGCAGCCCGGGGACAGGGAAGGTTACTGAAGCTTTCTTT
TRBJ1-5,.,TRBV10-2,TRBD1,CASSEGQGMRDSNQPQHF,TGCGCCAGCAGTGAGGGACAGGGAATGAGGGATAGCAATCAGCCCCAGCATTTT
TRBJ2-2,.,TRBV4-3,TRBD1,CASSQTQGAPGELFF,TGCGCCAGCAGCCAAACACAGGGGGCGCCCGGGGAGCTGTTTTTT
TRBJ1-1,few,TRBV2,.,CASSQFRVNTEAFF,TGTGCCAGCAGCCAATTTCGAGTAAACACTGAAGCTTTCTTT
TRBJ1-2,.,TRBV7-9,.,CASSSPTGANYGYTF,TGTGCCAGCAGCTCGCCTACGGGAGCTAACTATGGCTACACCTTC
TRBJ2-1,.,TRBV6-6,.,CASSDPPSSYNEQFF,TGTGCCAGCAGTGATCCCCCCAGCTCCTACAATGAGCAGTTCTTC
TRBJ1-5,.,TRBV30,TRBD1,CAWSGQGVGQPQHF,TGTGCCTGGAGTGGACAGGGGGTTGGCCAGCCCCAGCATTTT
TRBJ2-3,.,TRBV4-2,.,CASSQDLEVGAQYF,TGTGCCAGCAGCCAAGATTTAGAGGTAGGGGCGCAGTATTTT
TRBJ2-1,.,TRBV7-9,.,CASSLDRGAAPAANNEQFF,TGTGCCAGCAGCTTAGACCGCGGTGCGGCTCCAGCGGCAAACAATGAGCAGTTCTTC
TRBJ1-4,.,TRBV9,TRBD1,CASSVNRGGFGEKLFF,TGTGCCAGCAGCGTAAACAGGGGGGGTTTTGGGGAAAAACTGTTTTTT
TRBJ1-3,.,TRBV5-1,.,CASSRSIADSGNTIYF,TGCGCCAGCAGCCGGTCGATCGCCGACTCTGGAAACACCATATATTTT
TRBJ2-7,.,TRBV4-3,.,CASSQEGVGRGRGYEQYF,TGCGCCAGCAGCCAAGAAGGTGTGGGGCGCGGCAGAGGCTACGAGCAGTACTTC
TRBJ2-7,.,TRBV21-1,.,CASSKIGQGSHEQYF,TGTGCCAGCAGCAAAATTGGACAGGGGAGCCACGAGCAGTACTTC
TRBJ2-3,once,TRBV7-8,TRBD1,CASSKDRGDTQYF,TGTGCCAGCAGCAAGGACAGGGGAGATACGCAGTATTTT
TRBJ2-5,.,TRBV29-1,.,CSVGAQEGQETQYF,TGCAGCGTTGGTGCACAGGAAGGACAAGAGACCCAGTACTTC
TRBJ2-7,.,TRBV19,.,CASSQDSLEQYF,TGTGCCAGTAGCCAGGACTCTCTTGAGCAGTACTTC
TRBJ1-2,.,TRBV5-4,TRBD1,CASSLLSGQGASGYTF,TGTGCCAGCAGCTTGCTCTCAGGACAGGGGGCGAGTGGCTACACCTTC
TRBJ2-1,.,TRBV7-2,TRBD2,CASSLRTSGGWNEQFF,TGTGCCAGCAGCTTGCGGACTAGCGGGGGGTGGAATGAGCAGTTCTTC
TRBJ2-1,few,TRBV9,.,CASSPASGLQGAGNEQFF,TGTGCCAGCAGCCCGGCATCGGGACTCCAAGGGGCTGGCAATGAGCAGTTCTTC
TRBJ1-4,.,TRBV4-3,TRBD1,CASSRLTGLEKLFF,TGCGCCAGCAGCCGATTGACAGGGCTCGAAAAACTGTTTTTT
TRBJ2-7,.,TRBV9,TRBD2,CASSPQALATYEQYF,TGTGCCAGCAGCCCCCAAGCACTAGCGACCTACGAGCAGTACTTC
TRBJ2-7,.,TRBV19,.,CASSNPRDRPHEQYF,TGTGCCAGTAGTAACCCCCGTGACAGGCCCCACGAGCAGTACTTC
TRBJ2-1,.,TRBV27,.,CASSTKTRDGYEQFF,TGTGCCAGCAGTACAAAGACTAGAGATGGGTATGAGCAGTTCTTC
TRBJ1-1,.,TRBV19,.,CASSPTRMNTEAFF,TGTGCCAGTAGCCCGACACGGATGAACACTGAAGCTTTCTTT
TRBJ1-2,many,TRBV7-8,TRBD1,CASSSTGGNYGYTF,TGTGCCAGCAGTTCCACAGGGGGTAACTATGGCTACACCTTC
TRBJ1-1,.,TRBV5-1,.,CASSRGGKNTEAFF,TGCGCCAGCAGCCGGGGCGGGAAGAACACTGAAGCTTTCTTT
TRBJ1-2,few,TRBV27,TRBD1,CASKDRGSGYTF,TGTGCCAGCAAGGACAGGGGTAGTGGCTACACCTTC
TRBJ1-2,.,TRBV5-5,.,CASSSVRGNYGYTF,TGTGCCAGCAGCTCCGTTCGGGGTAACTATGGCTACACCTTC
TRBJ1-1,.,TRBV7-3,.,CASSLPPGEAFF,TGTGCCAGCAGCTTACCGCCAGGGGAAGCTTTCTTT
TRBJ2-7,.,TRBV28,TRBD2,CASSSPGRAYEQYF,TGTGCCAGCAGTTCTCCTGGGAGGGCCTACGAGCAGTACTTC